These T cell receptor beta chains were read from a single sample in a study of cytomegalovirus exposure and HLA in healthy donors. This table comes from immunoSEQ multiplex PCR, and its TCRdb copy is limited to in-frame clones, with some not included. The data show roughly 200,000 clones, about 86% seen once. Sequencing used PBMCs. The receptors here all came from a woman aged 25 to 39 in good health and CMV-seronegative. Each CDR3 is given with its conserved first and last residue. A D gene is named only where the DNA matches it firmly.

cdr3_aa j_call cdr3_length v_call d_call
CASSLLGGETQYF TRBJ2-5 13 TRBV7-3 -
CASSPSLASYEQYF TRBJ2-7 14 TRBV7-2 -
CASSVGQGDYGYTF TRBJ1-2 14 TRBV9 TRBD1
CAISESGGRNSPLHF TRBJ1-6 15 TRBV10-3 -
CASSLDWGQNTGELFF TRBJ2-2 16 TRBV5-5 -
CASSRQGAGTEAFF TRBJ1-1 14 TRBV7-9 TRBD1
CASSPGTGLETQYF TRBJ2-5 14 TRBV18 TRBD1
CASLGPVGLGTGELFF TRBJ2-2 16 TRBV5-1 -
CASSRWAGGHTEAFF TRBJ1-1 15 TRBV28 TRBD1
CASSLPGLSYEQYF - 14 TRBV7-8 -
CASSSASGRAPGELFF TRBJ2-2 16 TRBV9 TRBD2
CASSLDHNEQFF TRBJ2-1 12 TRBV6-5 -
CASSLVVGVGRNTEAFF TRBJ1-1 17 TRBV5-1 -
CASSPVQGHNYEQFF TRBJ2-1 15 TRBV5-1 -
CAWSFGGSYEQYF TRBJ2-7 13 TRBV30 -
CASGLLRYEQYF TRBJ2-7 12 TRBV11-2 -
CAWKEGNTEAFF TRBJ1-1 12 TRBV30 -
CASRAAGTYEQYF TRBJ2-7 13 TRBV25-1 -
CASSLARRGPFYNEQFF TRBJ2-1 17 TRBV5-6 -
CASSLATDFLTYDEQFF TRBJ2-1 17 TRBV27 -
CASRTQGAAGELFF TRBJ2-2 14 TRBV7-3 -
CASSYVRDTEAFF TRBJ1-1 13 TRBV6-5 -
CASSFGVNTGELFF TRBJ2-2 14 TRBV7-2 -
CASSPPGDRGDTQYF TRBJ2-3 15 TRBV18 TRBD1
CASSLVNEQFF TRBJ2-1 11 TRBV11-1 -
CATAKQGANEKLFF TRBJ1-4 14 TRBV18 TRBD1
CASSVATSPDHEQFF TRBJ2-1 15 TRBV9 -
CASSSGSSYEQYF TRBJ2-7 13 TRBV5-1 -
CASSLGGGFYEQYF TRBJ2-7 14 TRBV5-4 TRBD2
CASSRTGGSNNSPLHF TRBJ1-6 16 TRBV7-2 TRBD1
CASSVGGQGAGEQYF TRBJ2-7 15 TRBV9 TRBD1
CSVAWRVESGYTF TRBJ1-2 13 TRBV29-1 -
CASSPLAGVSETQYF TRBJ2-5 15 TRBV18 TRBD2
CSARGRYEQYF TRBJ2-7 11 TRBV20-1 -
CASSLTSGRGTDTQYF TRBJ2-3 16 TRBV5-6 TRBD2
CASSALAGLETQYF TRBJ2-5 14 TRBV9 TRBD2
CASSLGGRVNTEAFF TRBJ1-1 15 TRBV28 -
CASSGTGKETQHF TRBJ2-5 13 TRBV2 TRBD1
CASSEKVIGLAGGGSSYNEQFF TRBJ2-1 22 TRBV10-1 TRBD2
CASSSTGREQYF TRBJ2-7 12 TRBV11-2 -
CASSPRSGQMGEQYF TRBJ2-7 15 TRBV5-1 TRBD1
CASSRTTTPQETQYF TRBJ2-5 15 TRBV5-1 -
CASSSDRGQPQHF TRBJ1-5 13 TRBV5-4 TRBD1
CASSRTVGGPANTGELFF TRBJ2-2 18 TRBV5-4 -
CASRPGLAGGPRRSEQFF TRBJ2-1 18 TRBV27 TRBD2
CASSESPGETQYF TRBJ2-5 13 TRBV6-1 -
CACHVPGGVEAFF TRBJ1-1 13 TRBV6-5 -
CASSDGQNTYEQYF TRBJ2-7 14 TRBV2 -
CASSGTDLNLDTQYF TRBJ2-3 15 TRBV13 TRBD1
CASSFGTVNTGELFF TRBJ2-2 15 TRBV5-1 TRBD1
CASGGTGGTQPQHF TRBJ1-5 14 TRBV2 -
CASSLDRANSPLHF TRBJ1-6 14 TRBV28 -
CASSYSNDRGLGQYF TRBJ2-7 15 TRBV6-5 TRBD1
CATSRGNRGLRTDTQYF TRBJ2-3 17 TRBV15 TRBD1
CAWSRGTSGGGGELFF TRBJ2-2 16 TRBV30 TRBD2
CASSPRGPLEQFF TRBJ2-1 13 TRBV6-6 -
CASSQLGGGQRYRETQYF TRBJ2-5 18 TRBV14 TRBD1